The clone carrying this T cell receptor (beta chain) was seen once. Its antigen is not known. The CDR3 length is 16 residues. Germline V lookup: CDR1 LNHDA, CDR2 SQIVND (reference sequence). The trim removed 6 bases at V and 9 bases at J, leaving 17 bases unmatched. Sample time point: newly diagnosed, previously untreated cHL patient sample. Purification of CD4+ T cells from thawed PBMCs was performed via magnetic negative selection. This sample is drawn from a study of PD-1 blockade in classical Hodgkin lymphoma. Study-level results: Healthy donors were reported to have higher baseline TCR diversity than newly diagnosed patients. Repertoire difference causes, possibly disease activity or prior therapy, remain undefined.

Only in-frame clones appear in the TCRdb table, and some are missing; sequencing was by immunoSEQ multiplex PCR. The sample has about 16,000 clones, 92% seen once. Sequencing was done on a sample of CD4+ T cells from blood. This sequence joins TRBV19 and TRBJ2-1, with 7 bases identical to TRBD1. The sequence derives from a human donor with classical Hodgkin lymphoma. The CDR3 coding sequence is TGTGCCAGTAGGGCCCCGACAGGGCTCTCTTCGGCTGAGCAGTTCTTC. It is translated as CASRAPTGLSSAEQFF.